This T cell receptor beta chain was observed in a study of identical twins. Each CDR3 protein gets one entry after TCRdb re-called the 5' RACE reads with MiXCR. The data hold roughly 480,000 distinct CDR3 sequences, with less than 25% observed a single time. CDR3 size: 14 residues. CDR1 and CDR2 (germline): GTSNPN, SVGIG (reference sequence). The V gene end was trimmed by 4 bases and the J gene end by 3 bases; junction bases not matched to a gene: 6. The sample also formed part of further work on T cells expressing NK-cell markers.

The genes are TRBV30 and TRBJ2-5; the match to TRBD2 covers 9 bases. The receptor was derived from a woman aged 18-29 years in good health. Input material: CD4+ T cells sorted from blood. CDR3 loop: CAWTIAGVKETQYF. CDR3 coding DNA: TGTGCCTGGACTATAGCGGGAGTAAAAGAGACCCAGTACTTC.